Listed below are T cell receptor beta chains from one sample, sequenced in a study of control samples from healthy donors and cancer patients. Clones were read by immunoSEQ multiplex PCR, and TCRdb kept only the in-frame ones, dropping some. Found here are under 150,000 clones, approximately 95% of them singletons; the top ten hold 3.6%. The specimen was blood. The receptors come from a man aged 30-40 years in good health. The CDR3 runs from the conserved cysteine through the conserved F or W. The order of the fields is D gene, V gene, J gene, CDR3 DNA, CDR3 protein. A D gene is named only where the DNA matches it firmly.

d_call: .; v_call: TRBV19; j_call: TRBJ1-2; cdr3_nt: TGTGCCAGTAGTACCACAGGTCCAGATGGCTACACCTTC; cdr3_aa: CASSTTGPDGYTF
d_call: .; v_call: TRBV2; j_call: TRBJ2-5; cdr3_nt: TGTGCCAGCAGTTGGGGCAGGGGAGATGGAGAGACCCAGTACTTC; cdr3_aa: CASSWGRGDGETQYF
d_call: .; v_call: TRBV19; j_call: TRBJ1-2; cdr3_nt: TGTGCCAGTAGTACGAGGGGCAGGGCCTATGGCTACACCTTC; cdr3_aa: CASSTRGRAYGYTF
d_call: .; v_call: TRBV2; j_call: TRBJ2-3; cdr3_nt: TGTGCCAGCAGTGAGGGGAAGTGGGCGCAGTATTTT; cdr3_aa: CASSEGKWAQYF
d_call: TRBD1; v_call: TRBV9; j_call: TRBJ1-5; cdr3_nt: TGTGCCAGCAGCGTAGGGTCAGGGGGTAAACCCCAGCATTTT; cdr3_aa: CASSVGSGGKPQHF
d_call: TRBD2; v_call: TRBV7-3; j_call: TRBJ2-7; cdr3_nt: TGTGCCAGCAGCCTCCCCCTAGCGGGTGACTACGAGCAGTACTTC; cdr3_aa: CASSLPLAGDYEQYF
d_call: .; v_call: TRBV10-1; j_call: TRBJ1-1; cdr3_nt: TGCGCCAGCAGTGAGTCGAGGACGGGGTTCTTGGCTTTCTTT; cdr3_aa: CASSESRTGFLAFF
d_call: TRBD1; v_call: TRBV6-5; j_call: TRBJ2-2; cdr3_nt: TGTGCCAGCAGTTACTCGAAAGGGGGCGAGCTGTTTTTT; cdr3_aa: CASSYSKGGELFF
d_call: .; v_call: TRBV30; j_call: TRBJ1-2; cdr3_nt: TGTGCCTGGAGTGTTCAGGCGGGCTATGGCTACACCTTC; cdr3_aa: CAWSVQAGYGYTF
d_call: TRBD1; v_call: TRBV5-4; j_call: TRBJ2-5; cdr3_nt: TGTGCCAGCAGCCGACGACAGGGTTGGGAGACCCAGTACTTC; cdr3_aa: CASSRRQGWETQYF